These 13 T cell receptor beta chains were sequenced from one sample in a study of memory CD8 T cells in hepatitis C reinfection. As to time point: peak reinfection, 3 to 8 weeks after reinfection detection. No in vitro expansion preceded TCR sequencing of the sorted cells. The data were produced by immunoSEQ multiplex PCR, yet TCRdb's version contains in-frame clones alone and is incomplete. Counted here are 40,000 to 45,000 clones, over 75% occurring once; the ten biggest clones make up more than 0.95%. Sequencing was performed on naive CD8+ T cells sorted from blood. Receptor source: a man aged 18 to 35 with hepatitis C virus infection.

This chain connects TRBV6-4 to TRBJ2-1, with 13 bases fitting TRBD2. Germline CDR1 MRHNA, CDR2 SNTAGT. CDR3 length: 17 residues. J was trimmed by 0 bases and V by 3 bases; bases with no gene match: 2. CDR3 loop: CASSEGLAGLSYNEQFF. The CDR3 region has the DNA TGTGCCAGCAGTGAGGGACTAGCGGGGCTCTCCTACAATGAGCAGTTCTTC.

J is TRBJ2-5 and V is TRBV19; D is ambiguous. The germline gives CDR1 LNHDA, CDR2 SQIVND (reference sequence). Trimming took off 5 bases at V and 10 bases at J, with 17 bases between the two ends. The length of the CDR3 is 13 residues. The CDR3 DNA reads TGTGCCAGTAGTTATGACTTAGATGGCGACCAGTACTTC. It codes for CASSYDLDGDQYF.

V usage is TRBV6-5 and J usage is TRBJ2-7, with 12 bases that match TRBD2. The CDR3 consists of 15 residues. The junction had 6 bases not matched to a gene; V was cut back by 5 bases and J by 4 bases. CDR1 MNHEY and CDR2 SVGAGI come from the germline V gene. The CDR3 spells CASSHSSGGAYEQYV. The CDR3 DNA reads as TGTGCCAGCAGTCATTCTAGCGGGGGGGCGTACGAGCAGTACGTC.

This chain connects TRBV5-4 to TRBJ2-3; D is unresolved. This CDR3 region has 14 residues. V was pared by 4 bases and J by 6 bases, with 15 bases between. Germline CDR1 is SGHNT and CDR2 is YYREEE (reference sequence). The CDR3 is CASSPLGLPDTQYF. The CDR3 DNA follows: TGTGCCAGCAGCCCCCTGGGCCTACCGGATACGCAGTATTTT.

This chain links TRBV4-1 with TRBJ1-4; possibly TRBD1 for D (5 bases). In germline, CDR1 is MGHRA, CDR2 YSYEKL. The length of the CDR3 is 15 residues. Trimming stripped 1 base from V and 5 bases from J, with 11 bases between. CDR3 sequence: CASSQGYGGNEKLFF. CDR3 DNA: TGCGCCAGCAGCCAAGGGTACGGGGGGAATGAAAAACTGTTTTTT.

V is TRBV30 and J is TRBJ1-1; D is unclear. The CDR3 runs to 14 residues. Deletions cut 5 bases from V and 4 bases from J, with 17 bases between. The germline CDR1 and CDR2 sequences are GTSNPN and SVGIG (reference sequence). Here the CDR3 DNA reads TGTGCCTGGGCGGGTCTTAAGGTGGGCACTGAAGCTTTCTTT. This encodes CAWAGLKVGTEAFF.

V usage is TRBV29-1 and J usage is TRBJ2-1; possible D gene TRBD2, 5 bases. The CDR3 runs 16 residues. Germline V CDR1 and CDR2: SQVTM, ANQGSEA. Trimming pared 1 base from V and 1 base from J, leaving 14 bases between. CDR3 coding DNA: TGCAGCGTTGAAGGGTTGTCGGACTCGTCCTACAATGAGCAGTTCTTC. Residues: CSVEGLSDSSYNEQFF.

V usage is TRBV9 and J usage is TRBJ2-2, with 8 bases matching TRBD2. Germline V gene sequence: CDR1 SGDLS, CDR2 YYNGEE. V dropped 6 bases and J dropped 3; count of bases not matched to a gene: 7. The CDR3 contains 15 residues. CDR3 in DNA: TGTGCCAGCAAGCGGCGGGAGGCCGACACCGGGGAGCTGTTTTTT. This translates into CASKRREADTGELFF.

The chain recombines TRBV7-9 with TRBJ2-1, with 7 bases lining up with TRBD1. Per the germline V gene, CDR1 is SEHNR and CDR2 is FQNEAQ (reference sequence). Trimming took 5 bases from V and 6 from J; bases not matched to a gene: 4. The CDR3 runs 13 residues. The DNA for the CDR3 is TGTGCCAGCAGCCACGGACAGGTCAATGAGCAGTTCTTC. This sequence encodes CASSHGQVNEQFF.

This sequence joins TRBV27 and TRBJ1-1, with a tentative D call TRBD1 (5 bases). The ends were cut back, 9 bases at V and 3 bases at J, with 14 bases in the middle. There are 13 residues in the CDR3. Germline CDR1 reads MNHEY; CDR2 reads SMNVEV (reference sequence). The CDR3 coding sequence is TGTGCCAGTAAAGGGGTAAGGGACACTGAAGCTTTCTTT. Its translation: CASKGVRDTEAFF.

This chain connects TRBV7-6 to TRBJ2-5; no clear D gene. V gave up 3 bases and J gave up 1 base, with 15 bases separating them. From germline, CDR1 is SGHVS and CDR2 FNYEAQ. The CDR3 contains 16 residues. The CDR3 loop reads CASSFTVVQSQETQYF. DNA for the CDR3: TGTGCCAGCAGCTTTACAGTCGTACAATCCCAAGAGACCCAGTACTTC.

The chain joins TRBV4-2 to TRBJ2-6; no firm D call. CDR1 and CDR2 (germline): LGHNA, YNFKEQ. V was clipped by 0 bases and J by 2 bases, with 8 bases between them. The length of the CDR3 is 16 residues. The CDR3 DNA reads TGTGCCAGCAGCCAAGATGTCGGTACTGGGGCCAACGTCCTGACTTTC. Amino acids: CASSQDVGTGANVLTF.

The V call is TRBV19, the J call TRBJ2-2; D is uncertain. The CDR3 covers 16 residues. V was clipped by 5 bases and J by 6 bases, with 19 bases between them. Germline V lookup: CDR1 LNHDA, CDR2 SQIVND (reference sequence). The DNA of the CDR3 is TGTGCCAGTAGTGATGGGCAGCCGGTTACGTCCGGGGAGCTGTTTTTT. Translating gives CASSDGQPVTSGELFF.